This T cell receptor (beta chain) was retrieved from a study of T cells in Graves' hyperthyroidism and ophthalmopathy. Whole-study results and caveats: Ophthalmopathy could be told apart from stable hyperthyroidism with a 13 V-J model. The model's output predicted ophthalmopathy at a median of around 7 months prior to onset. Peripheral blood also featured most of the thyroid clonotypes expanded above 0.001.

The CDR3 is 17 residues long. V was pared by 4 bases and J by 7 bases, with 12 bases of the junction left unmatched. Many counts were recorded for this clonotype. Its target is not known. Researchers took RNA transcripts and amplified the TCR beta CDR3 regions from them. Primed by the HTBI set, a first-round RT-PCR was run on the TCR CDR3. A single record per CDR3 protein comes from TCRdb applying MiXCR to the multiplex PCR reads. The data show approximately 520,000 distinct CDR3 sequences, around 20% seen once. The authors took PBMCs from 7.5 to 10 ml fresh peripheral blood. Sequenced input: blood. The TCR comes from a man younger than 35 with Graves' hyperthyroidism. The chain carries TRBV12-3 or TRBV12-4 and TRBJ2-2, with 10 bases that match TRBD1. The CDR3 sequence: CASSSSRGTGEVGELFF. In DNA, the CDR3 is TGTGCCAGCAGTTCTTCTCGAGGGACAGGGGAGGTCGGGGAGCTGTTTTTT.